A single sample gave rise to the 5 T cell receptor beta chains below, sequenced in a study of blood T cell repertoires in COVID-19 (dated by TCRdb to 2019 to 2021). Library preparation employed the immunoSEQ multiplex PCR assay. TCRdb carries this immuneACCESS record with in-frame sequences only. Its versions omit some clonotypes, under half of them owing to an unresolved V gene in the studies checked, with the rest unexplained. The sample includes approximately 300,000 clones, with around 87% observed a single time. Of the sample, approximately 2.4% falls within the top ten clones. Sequenced input: peripheral blood. These receptors were collected from a man aged 18-30 years with active or convalescent COVID-19.

The genes are TRBV5-4 and TRBJ2-4, with a tentative D call TRBD2 (7 bases). Per germline, CDR1 SGHNT and CDR2 YYREEE (reference sequence). Trimming removed 4 bases at V and 5 bases at J, with 22 bases between. The CDR3 has 17 residues. The DNA of the CDR3 is TGTGCCAGCAGCGACCGAGGACGGGGGGCTACCGAAAACATTCAGTACTTC. Translation gives CASSDRGRGATENIQYF.

The gene calls are TRBV25-1 and TRBJ2-7, with D maybe TRBD2 (6 bases). The CDR3 totals 14 residues. From germline, CDR1 is MGHDK and CDR2 SYGVNS. Trimming removed 5 bases from V and 3 bases from J, with 14 bases in between. The CDR3 nucleotides are TGTGCCAGCAGTCCTCGGGACTTCGGCTACGAGCAGTACTTC. This gives the protein CASSPRDFGYEQYF.

This chain joins TRBV4-1 and TRBJ2-6, with TRBD1 identical over 8 bases. This CDR3 contains 19 residues. Trimming at V came to 0 bases and at J to 4 bases, leaving 11 bases not matched to a gene. The V gene's germline CDR1 is MGHRA and CDR2 YSYEKL. This CDR3 is CASSQDLQGANFGANVLTF. The CDR3 nucleotides are TGCGCCAGCAGCCAAGATTTGCAGGGGGCTAACTTCGGGGCCAACGTCCTGACTTTC.

The V and J genes are TRBV7-9 and TRBJ2-1; TRBD2 matches 8 bases. The CDR3 covers 15 residues. Per the germline V gene, CDR1 is SEHNR and CDR2 is FQNEAQ (reference sequence). V was pared by 5 bases and J by 7 bases, with 10 bases of the junction left unmatched. CDR3 sequence reads: CASSQAGLVPNEQFF. The DNA of the CDR3 is TGTGCCAGCAGCCAGGCGGGACTAGTCCCTAATGAGCAGTTCTTC.

In its sample, this clone was seen once. The genes are TRBV5-1 and TRBJ1-3, with D possibly TRBD1 on 6 matching bases. The CDR3 loop spans 17 amino acids. The germline V and J ends were trimmed by 4 bases and 0 bases, with 17 bases remaining between them. Germline V gene lookup returns CDR1 SGHRS and CDR2 YFSETQ. In DNA form, the CDR3 reads TGCGCCAGCAGCCCCTTTTTGTTAGGGGGCTCTGGAAACACCATATATTTT. It translates to CASSPFLLGGSGNTIYF.